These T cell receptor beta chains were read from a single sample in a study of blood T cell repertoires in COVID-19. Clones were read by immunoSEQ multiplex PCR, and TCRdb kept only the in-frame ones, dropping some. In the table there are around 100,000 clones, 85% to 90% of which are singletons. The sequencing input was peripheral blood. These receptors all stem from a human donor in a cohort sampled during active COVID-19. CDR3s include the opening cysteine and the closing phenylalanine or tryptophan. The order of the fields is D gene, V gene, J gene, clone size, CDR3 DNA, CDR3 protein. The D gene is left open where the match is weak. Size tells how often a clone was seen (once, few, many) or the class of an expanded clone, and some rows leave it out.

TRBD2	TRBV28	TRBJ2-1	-	TGTGCCAGCAGTTTACAGCTAGCGGGAATCTGGAATGAGCAGTTCTTC	CASSLQLAGIWNEQFF
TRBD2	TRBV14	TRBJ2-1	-	TGTGCCAGCAGCCAAGCCCTATTAAGCGGGAGGGCCCATGAGCAGTTCTTC	CASSQALLSGRAHEQFF
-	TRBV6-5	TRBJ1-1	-	TGTGCCAGCAGTTCCCCAAGTGAGCGCACTGAAGCTTTCTTT	CASSSPSERTEAFF
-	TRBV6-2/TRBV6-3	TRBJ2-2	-	TGTGCCAGCAGCGTGACAGGAAGTCGAACCGGGGAGCTGTTTTTT	CASSVTGSRTGELFF
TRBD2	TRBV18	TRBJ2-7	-	TGTGCCAGCTCACCCCAGATGGGCGGAACAGGGACTAGCGAGTACGAGCAGTACTTC	CASSPQMGGTGTSEYEQYF
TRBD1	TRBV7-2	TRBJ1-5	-	TGTGCCAGCAGGAGGGACAGGGGAGATCAGCCCCAGCATTTT	CASRRDRGDQPQHF
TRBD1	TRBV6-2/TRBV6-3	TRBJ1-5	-	TGTGCCAGCAGTTACTCCGGGACAGGGCATCAGCCCCAGCATTTT	CASSYSGTGHQPQHF
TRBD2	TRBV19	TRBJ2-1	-	TGTGCCAGTAGTCACCTAGGGCGACTAGCGGGAGAAAATGAGCAGTTCTTC	CASSHLGRLAGENEQFF
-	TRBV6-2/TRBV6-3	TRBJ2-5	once	TGTGCCAGCAGTTCTCAGGGATTTCCAGGGGAGACCCAGTACTTC	CASSSQGFPGETQYF
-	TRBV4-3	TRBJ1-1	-	TGCGCCAGCAGCCAAGATACAGTGAACACTGAAGCTTTCTTT	CASSQDTVNTEAFF
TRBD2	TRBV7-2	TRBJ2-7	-	TGTGCCAGCAGCCAAACCCCGGGACTAGCGGGAGAGTGGTACGAGCAGTACTTC	CASSQTPGLAGEWYEQYF
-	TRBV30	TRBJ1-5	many	TGTGCCTGGAACGCAGATAGCAATCAGCCCCAGCATTTT	CAWNADSNQPQHF
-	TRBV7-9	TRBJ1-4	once	TGTGCCAGCAGCTTAAACGGGGGGAAGGAAAAACTGTTTTTT	CASSLNGGKEKLFF
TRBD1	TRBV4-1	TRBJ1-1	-	TGCGCCAGCAGCCAGACGGACAGGGGGCTTATGATCTTT	CASSQTDRGLMIF
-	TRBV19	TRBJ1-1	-	TGTGCCAGTACCCCGGACAGAATGAACACTGAAGCTTTCTTT	CASTPDRMNTEAFF
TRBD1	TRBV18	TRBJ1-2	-	TGTGCCAGCTCACCCATATCTGGACAGGATTATGGCTACACCTTC	CASSPISGQDYGYTF
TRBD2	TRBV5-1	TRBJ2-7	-	TGCGCCAGCAGCATTTCAGGGACTATCTACGAGCAGTACTTC	CASSISGTIYEQYF
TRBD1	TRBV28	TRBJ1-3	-	TGTGCCAGCAGGGGACAGGACTTTATCTCTGGAAACACCATATATTTT	CASRGQDFISGNTIYF